A selection of T cell receptor beta chains follows, all from one sample in a study of memory CD4+ T cells and cytomegalovirus serostatus. Assay: immunoSEQ multiplex PCR; the TCRdb copy retains only in-frame clones and omits some. The sample holds around 32,000 clones; around 74% are singletons and the top ten take roughly 0.65%. Sequenced: memory CD4+ T cells from blood. All receptors derive from an adult in good health and CMV-seronegative. Some clones in this sample may be carry-over from other donors' samples. Each CDR3 is given with its conserved first and last residue.

V: TRBV11-2
length: 13
J: TRBJ2-3
CDR3: CASSSRGGDTQYF

V: TRBV6-6
length: 14
J: TRBJ2-1
CDR3: CASSQGQSYNEQFF

V: TRBV19
length: 13
J: TRBJ1-2
CDR3: CASSISTVVGYTF

V: TRBV29-1
length: 17
J: TRBJ1-6
CDR3: CSVAAGGYSSYNSPLHF

V: TRBV11-2
length: 14
J: TRBJ1-6
CDR3: CASSWTGNNSPLHF

V: TRBV6-1
length: 13
J: TRBJ2-5
CDR3: CASSEGPEETQYF

V: TRBV4-1
length: 12
J: TRBJ2-1
CDR3: CASSQSEAEQFF

V: TRBV29-1
length: 13
J: TRBJ2-5
CDR3: CSVQGLGQETQYF

V: TRBV11-1
length: 15
J: TRBJ2-5
CDR3: CASSLPLAGQETQYF

V: TRBV6-1
length: 13
J: TRBJ1-4
CDR3: CASSAREDEKLFF

V: TRBV6-1
length: 15
J: TRBJ1-3
CDR3: CASSEGAGWGNTIYF

V: TRBV30
length: 14
J: TRBJ1-2
CDR3: CAWSAMTVNYGYTF

V: TRBV10-3
length: 14
J: TRBJ1-1
CDR3: CAISTDREVPEAFF

V: TRBV19
length: 13
J: TRBJ2-5
CDR3: CASRGGGPETQYF

V: TRBV6-5
length: 14
J: TRBJ1-2
CDR3: CASSYGISNYGYTF

V: TRBV5-1
length: 14
J: TRBJ2-7
CDR3: CASSSTTGIPEQYF

V: TRBV9
length: 14
J: TRBJ2-7
CDR3: CASSPRTGPYEQYF